This TCR beta chain was profiled in a study of blood T cell repertoires in COVID-19. In the study overall: The samples span acute and convalescent COVID-19 from the United States, Italy and Spain. The analysed material was cDNA or gDNA that came from T cells, B-cell-depleted T cells, or PBMCs.

Germline loops: CDR1 MRHNA, CDR2 SNTAGT. The CDR3 covers 13 residues. The V end lost 2 bases, the J end lost 9 bases, and 10 bases lay between the germline ends. Original analysis: Estimates of nucleated cell counts were drawn from the amplification of reference gene primers. Libraries were prepared by immunoSEQ multiplex PCR; TCRdb keeps only in-frame clonotypes and omits some of them. V and J calls and clone size are as listed in that table; D and trimming were resolved from the DNA. The repertoire holds under 45,000 clones, with roughly 85% as singletons. The sequencing input was peripheral blood. The rearrangement uses TRBV6-4 and TRBJ1-4; possibly TRBD1 for D (6 bases). The sequence derives from a man between 60 and 75 years old with acute or convalescent COVID-19. As DNA, the CDR3 is TGTGCCAGCAGTGACCAACAGGGCAAAAAACTGTTTTTT. Its translation: CASSDQQGKKLFF.